Described below is a single T cell receptor beta chain sequence and its context. The antigen remains undetermined. Authors' processing steps: From ImmunoSEQ came sequences covering only the junction and carrying no quality scores, so filtering differed. Produced via immunoSEQ multiplex PCR; TCRdb's table is partial and in-frame only. V, J and clone size are taken as reported in that table, and D and trimming were inferred from the DNA itself. There are 2 million to 2.5 million clones in the sample; over 85% occur only once, and 0.39% lies in the top ten. The CDR3 is 16 amino acids. V was clipped by 6 bases and J by 8 bases; unmatched bases: 16. The germline V gene encodes CDR1 WSHSY and CDR2 SAAADI. This specimen comes from a study of shared clonotypes between healthy human individuals. Study-wide points: Generation probabilities of non-shared clonotypes were lower (relative to those shared by all four donors). On the whole, naive subsets had larger estimated richness than memory subsets had.

The TCR originated in a man aged 18 to 35 in good health. Some clones in this sample may be carry-over from other donors' samples. Sequenced sample: naive CD4+ T cells from PBMCs. Subset: CD45RA+ positively selected. The chain employs TRBV10-2 and TRBJ2-1; 7 bases are shared with TRBD1. CDR3 sequence: CASSHFRGLNVDEQFF. The CDR3 DNA is TGCGCCAGCAGCCACTTCAGGGGGTTAAACGTGGATGAGCAGTTCTTC.